This T cell receptor beta chain appears in the sequencing data of a study of blood T cell repertoires in COVID-19. About the study: Material from acute and convalescent COVID-19 was sourced from the United States, Italy and Spain. Sources were T cells, B-cell-depleted T cells, or PBMCs; the material itself was cDNA or gDNA.

This clone appeared many times. Germline assignment: CDR1 MDHEN and CDR2 SYDVKM. The CDR3 is made up of 15 amino acids. V was cut by 6 bases and J by 4 bases, with 16 bases left in between. As originally analysed: Amplifying reference gene primers gave estimates of nucleated cell counts. The table came from immunoSEQ multiplex PCR; TCRdb's copy has only in-frame clones and leaves some out. That table gives V, J and clone size, and the DNA gave D and trimming. The table shows around 230,000 clones, with more than 65% occurring only once. This TCR derives from a woman older than 75 with acute or convalescent COVID-19. The material sequenced was peripheral blood. J is TRBJ2-1 and V is TRBV28; D remains unclear. CDR3 loop: CASRQSAESYNEQFF. In nucleotides, the CDR3 is TGTGCCAGCAGGCAAAGCGCGGAATCTTACAATGAGCAGTTCTTC.